Shown below are 28 T cell receptor beta chains from a single sample sequenced in a study of blood T cell repertoires in COVID-19. Clones were sequenced by immunoSEQ multiplex PCR, and TCRdb holds only the in-frame ones, with some missing. The sample holds roughly 130,000 clones, 79% seen once. Sequenced: peripheral blood. The receptors here all came from a man aged 60-69 years with acute or convalescent COVID-19.

This clone appeared a few times. The J gene is TRBJ1-1, the V gene TRBV2, with D perhaps matching TRBD1 (6 bases). The ends were cut back, 7 bases at V and 0 bases at J, with 12 bases in the middle. This CDR3 region has 14 residues. Germline CDR1 reads SNHLY; CDR2 reads FYNNEI. CDR3 loop: CASTVQGLNTEAFF. In nucleotides, the CDR3 is TGTGCCAGCACCGTACAGGGATTGAACACTGAAGCTTTCTTT.

V and J are TRBV7-6 and TRBJ2-2; D remains ambiguous. Germline CDR1 SGHVS, CDR2 FNYEAQ. This CDR3 spans 15 amino acids. Trimming took 0 bases from V and 2 from J, leaving 7 bases between them. In DNA form, the CDR3 reads TGTGCCAGCAGCTTAGCGGTCAGAAACACCGGGGAGCTGTTTTTT. This gives the protein CASSLAVRNTGELFF.

The chain recombines TRBV2 with TRBJ2-2, with 8 bases identical to TRBD1. The V and J ends lost 7 bases and 7 bases, in that order; junction bases with no gene match: 8. The CDR3 spans 14 residues. Germline values: CDR1 SNHLY, CDR2 FYNNEI. The CDR3 DNA reads as TGTGCCAGCAACTATGCAGGGGGCATCGGGGAGCTGTTTTTT. Encoded protein: CASNYAGGIGELFF.

A few counts support this clone. The chain has TRBV6-5 and TRBJ2-3; the match to TRBD1 covers 7 bases. Per germline, CDR1 MNHEY and CDR2 SVGAGI. CDR3 length: 14 amino acids. With 5 bases clipped from V and 3 bases from J, the junction kept 5 bases outside the gene matches. The CDR3 spells CASSRTGLTDTQYF. DNA for the CDR3: TGTGCCAGCAGTAGGACAGGCTTAACAGATACGCAGTATTTT.

The chain is built from TRBV6-5 and TRBJ2-7; D is ambiguous. The CDR3 sequence is 13 residues long. The germline V gene has CDR1 MNHEY and CDR2 SVGAGI. V lost 5 bases, J lost 0 bases, and 8 bases lay in between. CDR3 bases: TGTGCCAGCAGTCCCGACACCTCCTACGAGCAGTACTTC. It is translated as CASSPDTSYEQYF.

The chain uses TRBV6-6 and TRBJ2-2, with D possibly being TRBD1 (6 bases). V was pared by 4 bases and J by 6 bases, with 12 bases between. Germline CDR1 and CDR2: MNHNY and SVGAGI (reference sequence). The length of the CDR3 is 14 residues. Here the CDR3 reads CASSSGVTAGELFF. Here the CDR3 DNA reads TGTGCCAGCAGTTCAGGGGTCACGGCCGGGGAGCTGTTTTTT.

In this sample, this clone turned up a few times. This rearrangement joins TRBV28 to TRBJ1-5; no clear D. CDR1 is MDHEN, CDR2 SYDVKM, per germline. Trimming removed 4 bases from V and 0 bases from J, with 16 bases in between. The CDR3 spans 17 residues. The CDR3 DNA reads TGTGCCAGCAGTTCGACACGGCGTACATATAGCAATCAGCCCCAGCATTTT. Translating gives CASSSTRRTYSNQPQHF.

This clone was counted only a few times. The gene calls are TRBV7-9 and TRBJ2-2; TRBD2 aligns across 14 bases. The CDR3 runs 17 residues. The germline V gene has CDR1 SEHNR and CDR2 FQNEAQ (reference sequence). The V gene end was trimmed by 6 bases and the J gene end by 5 bases; junction bases not matched to a gene: 8. The CDR3 DNA sequence: TGTGCCAGCAGACCAAGGGGGACTAGCGGGGGAACCGGGGAGCTGTTTTTT. Its translation: CASRPRGTSGGTGELFF.

The chain joins TRBV7-8 to TRBJ1-2; 7 bases match TRBD1. The CDR3 runs 14 residues. V was clipped by 1 base and J by 5 bases; unmatched bases: 4. Looked up from germline, CDR1 is SGHVS and CDR2 is FQNEAQ. The CDR3 loop is CASSLEGTVYGYTF. The CDR3 region has the DNA TGTGCCAGCAGCTTAGAGGGGACAGTTTATGGCTACACCTTC.

This chain's CDR3 is CASSQGPYRGQAQPQHF. CDR3 in DNA: TGTGCCAGCAGCCAAGGCCCGTATCGAGGACAGGCCCAGCCCCAGCATTTT. The chain links TRBV3-1 (or the pseudogene TRBV3-2) to TRBJ1-5; 7 bases align to TRBD1. The CDR3 extends over 17 amino acids. V shed 1 base and J 7 bases; nucleotides not matched to a gene: 13. Germline lookup yields CDR1 LGHDT and CDR2 YNNKEL (reference sequence).

The rearrangement links TRBV5-1 to TRBJ2-3, with D possibly matching TRBD2 (5 bases). This CDR3 is 15 amino acids long. Trimming cost V 4 bases and J 1 base, with 13 bases left between them. CDR1 and CDR2 from the germline V gene are SGHRS and YFSETQ. CDR3 nucleotides: TGCGCCAGCAGCCCGGCGGGTTACGGCACAGATACGCAGTATTTT. This sequence encodes CASSPAGYGTDTQYF.

The chain recombines TRBV11-2 with TRBJ2-7, with D maybe TRBD1 (5 bases). CDR1 and CDR2 from the germline V gene are SGHAT and FQNNGV. V was cut by 1 base and J by 1 base, with 11 bases left in between. The CDR3 contains 15 residues. The CDR3: CASSLAGQGSYEQYF. For the CDR3, the DNA is TGTGCCAGCAGCTTAGCAGGACAAGGGTCCTACGAGCAGTACTTC. The full variable domain, its missing parts supplied by reference TRBV11-2 and TRBJ2-7, is EAGVAQSPRYKIIEKRQSVAFWCNPISGHATLYWYQQILGQGPKLLIQFQNNGVVDDSQLPKDRFSAERLKGVDSTLKIQPAKLEDSAVYLCASSLAGQGSYEQYFGPGTRLTVT.

The V call is TRBV7-6, the J call TRBJ2-5; TRBD1 agrees at 10 bases. V dropped 5 bases and J dropped 7; count of bases not matched to a gene: 13. Germline-derived CDR1 and CDR2 are SGHVS and FNYEAQ. The CDR3 has 16 residues. In nucleotides, the CDR3 is TGTGCCAGCAGCCCGACAGGGGGCGTTACAAGAGTGACCCAGTACTTC. Its protein is CASSPTGGVTRVTQYF.

Regarding this clone: The sample holds other DNA sequences that translate to the same CDR3. The chain has TRBV7-9 and TRBJ2-7; a weak D match, TRBD2 (6 bases). Germline-derived CDR1 and CDR2 are SEHNR and FQNEAQ (reference sequence). CDR3 length: 12 residues. Trimming pared 2 bases from V and 7 bases from J, leaving 9 bases between. The CDR3 coding sequence is TGTGCCAGCAGCTTACTGGCGGGAGAGCAGTACTTC. It encodes CASSLLAGEQYF.

This clone has just one count. This chain links TRBV25-1 with TRBJ2-5; TRBD1 might be the D (6 bases). Trimming left V 2 bases short and J 0 bases short, with 7 bases between. This CDR3 has 14 amino acids. From germline, CDR1 is MGHDK and CDR2 SYGVNS. The DNA of the CDR3 is TGTGCCAGCAGTGAACCAGGGGACCAAGAGACCCAGTACTTC. Its protein product is CASSEPGDQETQYF.

The rearrangement joins TRBV7-9 to TRBJ2-3; D is undetermined. Between the trimmed V and J ends, which lost 6 bases and 1 base, there was a span of 14 bases. Germline V gene lookup returns CDR1 SEHNR and CDR2 FQNEAQ (reference sequence). This CDR3 has 15 amino acids. The CDR3 loop is CASSPAHTGTDTQYF. Written as DNA, the CDR3 is TGTGCCAGCAGTCCCGCCCACACAGGCACAGATACGCAGTATTTT.

A single count supports this clone. The chain combines TRBV24-1 with TRBJ2-7, with 8 bases matching TRBD2. Unmatched junction bases numbered 6, after V lost 3 bases and J lost 0 bases. In germline, CDR1 is KGHDR, CDR2 SFDVKD. This CDR3 is built from 16 residues. The CDR3: CATSDRIGRVSYEQYF. The CDR3 nucleotides read TGTGCCACCAGTGATCGGATCGGGAGGGTCTCCTACGAGCAGTACTTC.

V gene TRBV15 combines with J gene TRBJ1-5; D remains ambiguous. V was cut by 0 bases and J by 5 bases, with 8 bases left in between. Germline V CDR1 and CDR2: LNHNV, YYDKDF (reference sequence). The CDR3 runs 14 residues. CDR3 nucleotide sequence: TGTGCCACCAGCAGAGAGGCACGTGATCAGCCCCAGCATTTT. It codes for CATSREARDQPQHF.

As concerns this clone: Other DNA sequences of this sample code for an identical CDR3. V is TRBV4-2 and J is TRBJ2-1; 9 bases line up with TRBD2. The ends lost 0 bases at V and 4 bases at J; junction bases unmatched: 4. CDR1 is LGHNA and CDR2 is YNFKEQ in the germline V gene. The CDR3 runs to 16 residues. In nucleotides, the CDR3 is TGTGCCAGCAGCCAAGACCTAGCGGGATCTTACAATGAGCAGTTCTTC. Translation: CASSQDLAGSYNEQFF.

This chain's CDR3 is CASSYGRGNYGYTF. The CDR3 bases are TGTGCCAGCAGTTATGGCAGGGGGAACTATGGCTACACCTTC. The rearrangement joins TRBV6-5 to TRBJ1-2, with TRBD1 matching over 7 bases. V gave up 3 bases and J gave up 2 bases; unmatched junction bases: 3. Per germline, CDR1 MNHEY and CDR2 SVGAGI. The length of the CDR3 is 14 residues.

The V gene is TRBV12-3 or TRBV12-4, the J gene TRBJ1-2; no firm D call. CDR3 size: 10 residues. The ends were cut back, 5 bases at V and 8 bases at J, with 6 bases in the middle. CDR3 loop: CASSPGGYTF. The CDR3 DNA reads as TGTGCCAGCAGTCCGGGGGGCTACACCTTC.

The chain joins TRBV7-9 to TRBJ1-6, with D perhaps TRBD1 (5 bases). CDR3 length: 14 amino acids. The germline V gene encodes CDR1 SEHNR and CDR2 FQNEAQ (reference sequence). The germline V and J ends were trimmed by 1 base and 6 bases, with 7 bases remaining between them. As DNA, the CDR3 is TGTGCCAGCAGCTTAGTGGGGGGTAATTCACCCCTCCACTTT. Translated, it gives CASSLVGGNSPLHF.

The V gene is TRBV19, the J gene TRBJ1-2, with TRBD1 identical over 10 bases. CDR1 and CDR2 (germline): LNHDA, SQIVND (reference sequence). After removal of 5 bases from V and 2 bases from J, the junction contained 5 bases not matched to a gene. The CDR3 spans 15 residues. The CDR3 here is CASSPSGQGNYGYTF. Written as DNA, the CDR3 is TGTGCCAGTAGTCCCTCGGGACAGGGGAACTATGGCTACACCTTC.

The J gene is TRBJ1-5, the V gene TRBV9; D is unclear. The V gene's germline CDR1 is SGDLS and CDR2 YYNGEE. The V and J ends lost 2 bases and 10 bases respectively, with 16 bases between them. This CDR3 has 14 residues. Here the CDR3 reads CASSVGGAGLPQHF. DNA for the CDR3: TGTGCCAGCAGCGTGGGAGGAGCCGGTCTTCCCCAGCATTTT. Full variable domain (remainder filled in from reference TRBV9 and TRBJ1-5): DSGVTQTPKHLITATGQRVTLRCSPRSGDLSVYWYQQSLDQGLQFLIQYYNGEERAKGNILERFSAQQFPDLHSELNLSSLELGDSALYFCASSVGGAGLPQHFGDGTRLSIL.

V usage is TRBV18 and J usage is TRBJ2-1, with 13 bases fitting TRBD2. The CDR3 covers 15 residues. V lost 3 bases, J lost 4 bases, and 0 bases stayed unmatched. In germline, CDR1 is KGHSH, CDR2 LQKENI. CDR3 amino acids: CASSPTSGGYNEQFF. The DNA for the CDR3 is TGTGCCAGCTCACCGACTAGCGGGGGGTACAATGAGCAGTTCTTC.

This clone was counted a single time. Here the CDR3 DNA reads TGTGCCACCAGTGGGCACAGGGCCCCGGCCAAAAACATTCAGTACTTC. It codes for CATSGHRAPAKNIQYF. The chain has TRBV24-1 and TRBJ2-4; possible D gene TRBD1, 6 bases. V lost 5 bases and J 1 base, leaving 14 bases between the germline ends. Germline CDR1 reads KGHDR; CDR2 reads SFDVKD. The CDR3 is 16 amino acids.

The J gene is TRBJ1-2, the V gene TRBV29-1; a possible D gene is TRBD1 (5 bases). This CDR3 has 12 residues. Trimming stripped 2 bases from V and 7 bases from J, with 11 bases between. Germline V gene lookup returns CDR1 SQVTM and CDR2 ANQGSEA. The CDR3 region has the DNA TGCAGCGTTGAAACAGCCGGGGGTGGCTACACCTTC. This codes for CSVETAGGGYTF.

This sequence joins TRBV29-1 and TRBJ2-5; a weak D match, TRBD2 (7 bases). Germline assignment: CDR1 SQVTM and CDR2 ANQGSEA. The CDR3 loop spans 13 amino acids. V gave up 7 bases and J gave up 4 bases, with 16 bases separating them. Here the CDR3 DNA reads TGCAGCGGTGGGGGGGCTAGCCCAGAGACCCAGTACTTC. This encodes CSGGGASPETQYF.